The clone carrying this TCR beta chain occurred a few times. This record comes from a study of response to subunit inactivated influenza vaccine. TCRdb independently ran MiXCR on the RT-PCR reads; one entry per CDR3 protein. Of 800,000 or so distinct CDR3 sequences listed, approximately 21% are singletons. The CDR3 totals 16 residues. V was clipped by 4 bases and J by 4 bases; unmatched bases: 8. CDR1 is LGHNA, CDR2 YNFKEQ, per germline. The TCR comes from a man in his forties or fifties who received an inactivated influenza vaccine. The material was PBMCs from blood, obtained roughly 5 days after vaccination. The chain combines TRBV4-2 with TRBJ2-5; 11 positions agree with TRBD2. CDR3 in DNA: TGTGCCAGCAGCCGGGAGACTAGCGGGATGGCAGAGACCCAGTACTTC. This encodes CASSRETSGMAETQYF.